This paragraph covers one T cell receptor (beta chain) sequence. Per the original methods: Nucleated cell number was recorded as an estimate derived from reference gene primer amplification. Repertoires were generated with immunoSEQ multiplex PCR, while TCRdb's copy carries only in-frame clones and drops some. V and J calls and clone size are as listed in that table; D and trimming were resolved from the DNA. The sample carries hundreds of thousands of clones, approximately 91% recorded once. The sample originates from a study of blood T cell repertoires in COVID-19. Whole-study context: Some COVID-19 samples were acute and others convalescent; all came from the United States, Italy and Spain. Sources were T cells, B-cell-depleted T cells, or PBMCs; the material itself was cDNA or gDNA.

CDR3 length equals 15 residues. CDR1 is SGDLS, CDR2 YYNGEE, per germline. V was cut by 0 bases and J by 1 base, with 10 bases left in between. A PCR-confirmed or clinician-diagnosed COVID-19 case had contacted exposed participants within 2 weeks of entry. Input material: PBMCs or T cells enriched from blood (not recorded which). The receptor was derived from a woman in her late teens or twenties who had been exposed to COVID-19. V usage is TRBV9 and J usage is TRBJ1-1; possible D gene TRBD1, 5 bases. CDR3 protein: CASSVDPGWNTEAFF. The CDR3 bases are TGTGCCAGCAGCGTAGATCCAGGGTGGAACACTGAAGCTTTCTTT.